A single sample is the source of the 25 T cell receptor beta chains below, sequenced in a study of blood T cell repertoires in COVID-19. This table comes from immunoSEQ multiplex PCR, and its TCRdb copy is limited to in-frame clones, with some not included. This sample has just over 75,000 clones, with less than 90% found just once. Sequences were obtained from peripheral blood. The source is a man aged 50-59 years with acute or convalescent COVID-19.

This rearrangement joins TRBV7-2 to TRBJ2-1; D unresolved. The CDR3 is made up of 13 amino acids. Trimming removed 1 base at V and 9 bases at J, with 10 bases between. Germline V gives CDR1 SGHTA, CDR2 FQGNSA. DNA for the CDR3: TGTGCCAGCAGCTTAGTGGCCTTAAGTGAGCAGTTCTTC. Translated, it gives CASSLVALSEQFF.

The chain carries TRBV10-3 and TRBJ1-2; TRBD1 matches at 7 bases. The V gene's germline CDR1 is ENHRY and CDR2 SYGVKD. CDR3 size: 12 residues. The junction had 7 bases not matched to a gene; V was cut back by 9 bases and J by 6 bases. The CDR3, as DNA: TGTGCCATTAGGGACAGCTCTAATGGCTACACCTTC. Translating it yields CAIRDSSNGYTF.

V is TRBV12-5 and J is TRBJ2-1; TRBD1 aligns across 8 bases. Germline V gene data show CDR1 as LGHNT and CDR2 as FRNRAP. The CDR3 spans 14 residues. After removal of 7 bases from V and 7 bases from J, the junction contained 9 bases not matched to a gene. The DNA of the CDR3 is TGTGCTAGTGCTTACCAGGGGGCTGGAAATGAGCAGTTCTTC. The encoded protein is CASAYQGAGNEQFF.

V is TRBV24-1 and J is TRBJ1-2, with D possibly matching TRBD1 (6 bases). CDR1 and CDR2 (germline): KGHDR, SFDVKD. This CDR3 contains 13 residues. Trimming removed 3 bases from V and 5 bases from J, with 9 bases in between. As DNA, the CDR3 is TGTGCCACCAGTGATCGGACAGCATATGGCTACACCTTC. Protein: CATSDRTAYGYTF.

For this clone: Other DNA sequences from this sample encode an identical CDR3 as well. The V gene is TRBV28, the J gene TRBJ1-5; TRBD1 matches 10 bases. The junction had 1 base not matched to a gene; V was cut back by 4 bases and J by 4 bases. Germline assignment: CDR1 MDHEN and CDR2 SYDVKM. The CDR3 is 14 residues long. As DNA, the CDR3 is TGTGCCAGCAGTTCGGGACAGGGGAATCAGCCCCAGCATTTT. This translates into CASSSGQGNQPQHF.

The chain recombines TRBV19 with TRBJ1-5; 7 positions agree with TRBD1. The CDR3 length is 14 residues. The V gene end was trimmed by 7 bases and the J gene end by 2 bases; junction bases not matched to a gene: 5. The germline V gene encodes CDR1 LNHDA and CDR2 SQIVND (reference sequence). The CDR3 is CASTPGTGNQPQHF. The DNA for the CDR3 is TGTGCCAGTACCCCTGGGACAGGCAATCAGCCCCAGCATTTT.

The chain employs TRBV11-3 and TRBJ1-2; D remains ambiguous. CDR1 and CDR2 from the germline V gene are SGHNT and YENEEA. The V and J ends lost 1 base and 3 bases respectively, with 12 bases between them. The CDR3 length is 15 residues. The CDR3 reads CASSLANTVHYGYTF. CDR3 in DNA: TGTGCCAGCAGCTTAGCAAATACAGTGCACTATGGCTACACCTTC.

V gene TRBV6-2 or TRBV6-3 combines with J gene TRBJ1-2, with D unclear. This CDR3 is built from 15 residues. Germline CDR1 is MNHEY and CDR2 is SVGEGT. V was clipped by 1 base and J by 2 bases, with 11 bases between them. CDR3 residues: CASSYYVGGNYGYTF. The CDR3 nucleotides read TGTGCCAGCAGTTACTACGTCGGAGGAAACTATGGCTACACCTTC.

The chain links TRBV2 to TRBJ2-7; D uncertain. The ends were cut back, 6 bases at V and 6 bases at J, with 24 bases in the middle. Germline V gene sequence: CDR1 SNHLY, CDR2 FYNNEI. The CDR3 has 16 amino acids. CDR3 in DNA: TGTGCCAGCAGCCAGACTGGCCTTCCCAAATATGGCGAGCAGTACTTC. This encodes CASSQTGLPKYGEQYF. The whole variable domain, remainder taken from reference TRBV2 and TRBJ2-7, is EPEVTQTPSHQVTQMGQEVILRCVPISNHLYFYWYRQILGQKVEFLVSFYNNEISEKSEIFDDQFSVERPDGSNFTLKIRSTKLEDSAMYFCASSQTGLPKYGEQYFGPGTRLTVT.

The gene calls are TRBV29-1 and TRBJ2-3, with D possibly being TRBD2 (7 bases). V lost 8 bases to trimming and J lost 1 base, with 19 bases between them. Per the germline V gene, CDR1 is SQVTM and CDR2 is ANQGSEA. The CDR3 totals 15 residues. In DNA, the CDR3 is TGCAGCATCAGGATATCCGGGGGGCGCACAGATACGCAGTATTTT. Translation gives CSIRISGGRTDTQYF.

The gene calls are TRBV6-2 or TRBV6-3 and TRBJ1-5; 8 nucleotides align to TRBD1. The CDR3 spans 16 residues. V shed 5 bases and J 0 bases; nucleotides not matched to a gene: 6. Germline assignment: CDR1 MNHEY and CDR2 SVGEGT. The CDR3 coding sequence is TGTGCCAGCAGTACAGGGACAGGTTATAGCAATCAGCCCCAGCATTTT. Translating gives CASSTGTGYSNQPQHF.

The chain links TRBV5-4 to TRBJ2-7, with D hard to call. The CDR3 extends over 12 amino acids. The V and J ends lost 2 bases and 1 base respectively, with 4 bases between them. The germline gives CDR1 SGHNT, CDR2 YYREEE (reference sequence). The CDR3 bases are TGTGCCAGCAGCTTTCTATCCTACGAGCAGTACTTC. Residues: CASSFLSYEQYF.

V and J are TRBV5-1 and TRBJ1-1; weak D call: TRBD1 (5 bases). The ends were cut back, 4 bases at V and 1 base at J, with 11 bases in the middle. The CDR3 is 14 residues long. The V gene's germline CDR1 is SGHRS and CDR2 YFSETQ. The DNA of the CDR3 is TGCGCCAGCAGCCAACGACAGCAGAACACTGAAGCTTTCTTT. This codes for CASSQRQQNTEAFF.

This chain joins TRBV12-1 and TRBJ2-4; TRBD2 is the table's D call and was not checked against the DNA. TRBV12-1 is annotated as a pseudogene. The CDR3 consists of 14 residues. The CDR3 DNA follows: TGTGCCAGCAGCTTTTTCCTAGCCAAAAACATTCAGTACTTC. This translates into CASSFFLAKNIQYF.

The chain links TRBV7-9 to TRBJ1-1, with 7 nucleotides matching TRBD1. CDR1 is SEHNR, CDR2 FQNEAQ, per germline (reference sequence). V dropped 5 bases and J dropped 5; count of bases not matched to a gene: 8. This CDR3 has 14 residues. Written as DNA, the CDR3 is TGTGCCAGCAGCCCACAGGGGCGAGGGACTGAAGCTTTCTTT. Translation gives CASSPQGRGTEAFF.

The chain combines TRBV6-2 or TRBV6-3 with TRBJ2-5; 12 nucleotides agree with TRBD1. Germline lookup yields CDR1 MNHEY and CDR2 SVGEGT. The CDR3 covers 20 residues. The ends lost 4 bases at V and 4 bases at J; junction bases unmatched: 19. CDR3 sequence: CASSSYPPGTGGPLGETQYF. The CDR3 DNA is TGTGCCAGCAGTTCTTATCCTCCCGGGACAGGGGGCCCGTTAGGAGAGACCCAGTACTTC.

The genes are TRBV5-1 and TRBJ1-1; the D gene is possibly TRBD1 (5 bases). CDR3 length: 18 amino acids. Trimming left V 7 bases short and J 7 bases short, with 32 bases between. Germline-derived CDR1 and CDR2 are SGHRS and YFSETQ. The CDR3 region has the DNA TGCGCCAGCTCCCGGGGGAGGGGATCCTTATTGCCGGAATTTGAAGCTTTCTTT. It encodes CASSRGRGSLLPEFEAFF.

The chain uses TRBV2 and TRBJ1-1; tentative D call: TRBD1 (6 bases). Germline assignment: CDR1 SNHLY and CDR2 FYNNEI. V was trimmed by 5 bases and J by 4 bases, leaving 14 bases between them. CDR3 length equals 14 residues. The CDR3 DNA sequence: TGTGCCAGCAGTTTACAGGGTCAAGGCACTGAAGCTTTCTTT. As protein: CASSLQGQGTEAFF. Filled out from reference TRBV2 and TRBJ1-1, the complete variable domain reads EPEVTQTPSHQVTQMGQEVILRCVPISNHLYFYWYRQILGQKVEFLVSFYNNEISEKSEIFDDQFSVERPDGSNFTLKIRSTKLEDSAMYFCASSLQGQGTEAFFGQGTRLTVV.

The chain couples TRBV6-2 or TRBV6-3 to TRBJ2-7; D not certain. This CDR3 is 15 amino acids long. The V and J ends lost 5 bases and 2 bases respectively, with 16 bases between them. The germline gives CDR1 MNHEY, CDR2 SVGEGT. The CDR3 DNA sequence: TGTGCCAGCAGTCGATTCAACGGTCCCGCCTACGAGCAGTACTTC. The encoded protein is CASSRFNGPAYEQYF.

The DNA of the CDR3 is TGTGCCAGCAGTCAGGGGGCGAGTGCCCAGCATTTT. Translating gives CASSQGASAQHF. The chain is built from TRBV12-3 or TRBV12-4 and TRBJ1-5; 8 bases are a match to TRBD1. J was trimmed by 11 bases and V by 5 bases; bases with no gene match: 5. This CDR3 spans 12 amino acids.

This rearrangement joins TRBV7-9 to TRBJ2-7, with TRBD1 identical over 8 bases. V shed 3 bases and J 4 bases; nucleotides not matched to a gene: 14. This CDR3 spans 17 amino acids. From germline, CDR1 is SEHNR and CDR2 FQNEAQ (reference sequence). Here the CDR3 reads CASSFHTGGTPRYEQYF. CDR3 coding DNA: TGTGCCAGCAGCTTTCACACAGGGGGGACGCCGAGGTACGAGCAGTACTTC.

The gene calls are TRBV5-1 and TRBJ1-6; 7 bases match TRBD1. The junction had 2 bases not matched to a gene; V was cut back by 0 bases and J by 8 bases. CDR3 length: 14 amino acids. Germline assignment: CDR1 SGHRS and CDR2 YFSETQ. CDR3 coding DNA: TGCGCCAGCAGCTTGGGAGACAGGGATTCACCCCTCCACTTT. It yields the protein CASSLGDRDSPLHF. The entire variable domain, with the rest obtained from reference TRBV5-1 and TRBJ1-6, is as follows: KAGVTQTPRYLIKTRGQQVTLSCSPISGHRSVSWYQQTPGQGLQFLFEYFSETQRNKGNFPGRFSGRQFSNSRSEMNVSTLELGDSALYLCASSLGDRDSPLHFGNGTRLTVT.

In this sample, this clone turned up once. The rearrangement uses TRBV19 and TRBJ2-1; 7 nucleotides agree with TRBD2. CDR3 length equals 14 residues. J was trimmed by 5 bases and V by 1 base; bases with no gene match: 2. The germline V gene encodes CDR1 LNHDA and CDR2 SQIVND (reference sequence). Here the CDR3 reads CASSIGRGNNEQFF. CDR3 in DNA: TGTGCCAGTAGTATAGGGCGGGGGAACAATGAGCAGTTCTTC.

The rearrangement joins TRBV4-1 to TRBJ2-3; a possible D gene is TRBD2 (5 bases). Per the germline V gene, CDR1 is MGHRA and CDR2 is YSYEKL. CDR3 length equals 12 residues. V lost 5 bases and J 9 bases, leaving 12 bases between the germline ends. The CDR3 region is CASSALPGTQYF. CDR3 DNA sequence: TGCGCCAGCAGCGCTCTTCCGGGAACGCAGTATTTT.

This clone was observed a single time. This sequence joins TRBV7-9 and TRBJ2-1; D is undetermined. The V gene's germline CDR1 is SEHNR and CDR2 FQNEAQ (reference sequence). The CDR3 runs 11 residues. V was shortened by 3 bases and J by 9 bases, with 6 bases between the two germline ends. The CDR3 loop is CASSFPREQFF. In DNA form, the CDR3 reads TGTGCCAGCAGCTTTCCCCGTGAGCAGTTCTTC.